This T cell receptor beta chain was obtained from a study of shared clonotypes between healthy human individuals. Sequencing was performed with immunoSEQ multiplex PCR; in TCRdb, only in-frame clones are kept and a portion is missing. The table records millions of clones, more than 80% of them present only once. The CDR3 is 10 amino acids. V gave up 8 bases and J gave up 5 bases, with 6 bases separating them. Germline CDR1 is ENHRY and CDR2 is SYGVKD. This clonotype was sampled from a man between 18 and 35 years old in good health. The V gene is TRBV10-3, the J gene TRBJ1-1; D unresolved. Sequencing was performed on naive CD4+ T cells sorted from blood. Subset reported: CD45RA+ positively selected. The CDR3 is CAILETEAFF. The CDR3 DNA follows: TGTGCCATCTTGGAAACTGAAGCTTTCTTT.